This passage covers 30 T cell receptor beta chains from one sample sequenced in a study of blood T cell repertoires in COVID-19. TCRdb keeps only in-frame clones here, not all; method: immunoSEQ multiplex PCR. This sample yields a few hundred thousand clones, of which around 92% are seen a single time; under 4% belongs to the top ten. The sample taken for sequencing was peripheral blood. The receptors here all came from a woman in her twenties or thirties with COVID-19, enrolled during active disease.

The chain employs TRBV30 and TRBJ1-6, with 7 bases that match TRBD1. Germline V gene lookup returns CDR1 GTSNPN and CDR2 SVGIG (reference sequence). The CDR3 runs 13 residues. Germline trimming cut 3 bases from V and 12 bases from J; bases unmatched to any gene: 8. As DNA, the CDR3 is TGTGCCTGGAGGACAGGGTTGGGGGTACCCCTCCACTTT. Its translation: CAWRTGLGVPLHF.

The CDR3 loop is CASSQPQGGRTDTQYF. The DNA of the CDR3 is TGTGCCAGCAGCCAACCCCAGGGGGGTCGCACAGATACGCAGTATTTT. The V and J genes are TRBV3-1 (or the pseudogene TRBV3-2) and TRBJ2-3, with D possibly TRBD1 on 7 matching bases. Germline CDR1 and CDR2: LGHDT and YNNKEL (reference sequence). The V end lost 2 bases, the J end lost 1 base, and 13 bases lay between the germline ends. The CDR3 length is 16 residues.

This chain's CDR3 is CATGTGNYPVDEQYF. As DNA, the CDR3 is TGTGCCACCGGGACAGGGAATTACCCAGTCGACGAGCAGTACTTC. The chain is built from TRBV19 and TRBJ2-7, with TRBD1 identical over 9 bases. The CDR3 has 15 residues. With 10 bases clipped from V and 5 bases from J, the junction kept 15 bases outside the gene matches. Germline V gives CDR1 LNHDA, CDR2 SQIVND (reference sequence).

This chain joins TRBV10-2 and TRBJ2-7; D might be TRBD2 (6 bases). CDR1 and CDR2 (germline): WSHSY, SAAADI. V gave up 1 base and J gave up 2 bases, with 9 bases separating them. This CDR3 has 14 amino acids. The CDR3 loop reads CASSEFGGPYEQYF. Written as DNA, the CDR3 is TGCGCCAGCAGTGAGTTCGGGGGTCCCTACGAGCAGTACTTC.

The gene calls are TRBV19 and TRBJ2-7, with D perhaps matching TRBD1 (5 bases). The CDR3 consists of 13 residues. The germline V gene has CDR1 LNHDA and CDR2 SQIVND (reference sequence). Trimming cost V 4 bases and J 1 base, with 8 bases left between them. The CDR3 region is CASSKGQSYEQYV. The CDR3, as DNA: TGTGCCAGTAGTAAGGGGCAGTCCTACGAGCAGTACGTC.

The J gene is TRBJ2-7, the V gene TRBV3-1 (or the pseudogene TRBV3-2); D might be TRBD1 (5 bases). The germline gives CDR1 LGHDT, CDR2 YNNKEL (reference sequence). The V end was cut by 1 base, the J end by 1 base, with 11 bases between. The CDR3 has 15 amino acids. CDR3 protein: CASSQGAGISYEQYV. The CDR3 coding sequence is TGTGCCAGCAGCCAAGGGGCAGGGATATCCTACGAGCAGTACGTC.

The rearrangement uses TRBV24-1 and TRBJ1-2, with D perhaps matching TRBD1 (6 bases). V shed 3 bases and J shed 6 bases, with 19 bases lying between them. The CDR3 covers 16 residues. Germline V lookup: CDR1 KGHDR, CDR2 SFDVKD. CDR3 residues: CATSDRGAAQGNGYTF. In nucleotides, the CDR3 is TGTGCCACCAGTGATCGAGGTGCGGCCCAGGGGAATGGCTACACCTTC.

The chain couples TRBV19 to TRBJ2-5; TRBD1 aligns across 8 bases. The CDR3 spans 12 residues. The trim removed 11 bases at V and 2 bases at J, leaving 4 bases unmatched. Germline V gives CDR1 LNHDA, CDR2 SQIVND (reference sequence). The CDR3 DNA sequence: TGTGCCGTCCGGGACAGGCAAGAGACCCAGTACTTC. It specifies CAVRDRQETQYF.

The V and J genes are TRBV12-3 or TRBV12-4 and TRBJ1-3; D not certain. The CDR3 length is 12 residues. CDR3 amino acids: CALGSFGNTIYF. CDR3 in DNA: TGTGCTCTGGGCTCTTTTGGAAACACCATATATTTT.

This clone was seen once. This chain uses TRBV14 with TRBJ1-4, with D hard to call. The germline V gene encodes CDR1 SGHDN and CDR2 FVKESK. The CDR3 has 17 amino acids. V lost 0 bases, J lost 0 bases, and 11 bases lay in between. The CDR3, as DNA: TGTGCCAGCAGCCAAGAGGCAGCGTTCGCAACTAATGAAAAACTGTTTTTT. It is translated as CASSQEAAFATNEKLFF.

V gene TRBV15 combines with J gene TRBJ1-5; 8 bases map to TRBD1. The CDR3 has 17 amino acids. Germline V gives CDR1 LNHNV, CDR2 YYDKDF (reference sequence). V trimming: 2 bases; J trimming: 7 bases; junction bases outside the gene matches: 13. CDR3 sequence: CATSRHPRTGIEQPQHF. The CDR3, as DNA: TGTGCCACCAGCAGACATCCCCGGACAGGGATCGAACAGCCCCAGCATTTT. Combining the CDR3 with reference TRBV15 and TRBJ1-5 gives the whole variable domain DAMVIQNPRYQVTQFGKPVTLSCSQTLNHNVMYWYQQKSSQAPKLLFHYYDKDFNNEADTPDNFQSRRPNTSFCFLDIRSPGLGDTAMYLCATSRHPRTGIEQPQHFGDGTRLSIL.

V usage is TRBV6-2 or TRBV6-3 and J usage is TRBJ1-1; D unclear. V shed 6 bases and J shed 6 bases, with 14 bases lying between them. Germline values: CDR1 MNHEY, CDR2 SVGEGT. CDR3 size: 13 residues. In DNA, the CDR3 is TGTGCCAGCAGCGCCTACGAACGGGCTGAAGCTTTCTTT. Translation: CASSAYERAEAFF.

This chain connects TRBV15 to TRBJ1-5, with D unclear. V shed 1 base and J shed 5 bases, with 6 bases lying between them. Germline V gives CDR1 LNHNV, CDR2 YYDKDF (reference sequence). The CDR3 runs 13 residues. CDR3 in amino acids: CATSRALYQPQHF. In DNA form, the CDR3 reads TGTGCCACCAGCAGAGCCCTGTATCAGCCCCAGCATTTT. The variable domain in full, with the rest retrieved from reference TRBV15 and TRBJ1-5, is DAMVIQNPRYQVTQFGKPVTLSCSQTLNHNVMYWYQQKSSQAPKLLFHYYDKDFNNEADTPDNFQSRRPNTSFCFLDIRSPGLGDTAMYLCATSRALYQPQHFGDGTRLSIL.

The CDR3 is CASSLSGSSGGDTQYF. The CDR3 DNA reads TGTGCCAGCAGCTTGTCCGGTTCTAGCGGGGGAGATACGCAGTATTTT. The chain combines TRBV7-6 with TRBJ2-3, with 10 nucleotides matching TRBD2. Germline V gene data show CDR1 as SGHVS and CDR2 as FNYEAQ. The CDR3 is made up of 16 amino acids. J gave up 5 bases and V 3 bases, and 8 bases lay outside the gene matches.

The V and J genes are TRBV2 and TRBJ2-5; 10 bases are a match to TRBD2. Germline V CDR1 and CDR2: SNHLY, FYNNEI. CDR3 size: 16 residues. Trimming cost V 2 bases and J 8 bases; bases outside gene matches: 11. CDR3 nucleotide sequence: TGTGCCAGCAGTGAATCCTCCGGGACTAGCGTTGTTACCCAGTACTTC. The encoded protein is CASSESSGTSVVTQYF.

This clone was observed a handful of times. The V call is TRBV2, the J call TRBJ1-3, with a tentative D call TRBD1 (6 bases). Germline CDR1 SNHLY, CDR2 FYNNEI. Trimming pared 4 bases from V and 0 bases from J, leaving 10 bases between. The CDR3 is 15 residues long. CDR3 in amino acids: CASSATGSSGNTIYF. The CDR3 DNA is TGTGCCAGCAGTGCTACAGGGAGCTCTGGAAACACCATATATTTT.

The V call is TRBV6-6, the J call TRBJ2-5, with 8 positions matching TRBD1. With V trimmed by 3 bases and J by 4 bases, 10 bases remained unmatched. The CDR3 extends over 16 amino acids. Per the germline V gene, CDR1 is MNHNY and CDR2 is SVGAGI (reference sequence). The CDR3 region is CASSYPDRGWPETQYF. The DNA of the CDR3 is TGTGCCAGCAGTTATCCCGACAGGGGTTGGCCAGAGACCCAGTACTTC.

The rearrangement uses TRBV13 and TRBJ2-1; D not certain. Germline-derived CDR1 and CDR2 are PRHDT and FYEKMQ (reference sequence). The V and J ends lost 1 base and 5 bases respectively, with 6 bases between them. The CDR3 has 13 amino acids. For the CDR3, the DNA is TGTGCCAGCAGCTTAGTAGCCAACAATGAGCAGTTCTTC. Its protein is CASSLVANNEQFF.

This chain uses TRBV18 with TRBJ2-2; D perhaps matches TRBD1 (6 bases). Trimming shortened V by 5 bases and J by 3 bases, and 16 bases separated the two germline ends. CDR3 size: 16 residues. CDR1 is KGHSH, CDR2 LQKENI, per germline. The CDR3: CASSSQGRRDTGELFF. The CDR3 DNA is TGTGCCAGCTCATCTCAGGGGAGACGGGACACCGGGGAGCTGTTTTTT.

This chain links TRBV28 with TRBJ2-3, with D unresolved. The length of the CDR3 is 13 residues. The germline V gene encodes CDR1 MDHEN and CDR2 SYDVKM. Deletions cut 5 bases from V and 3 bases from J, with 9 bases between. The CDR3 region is CASSPPQTDTQYF. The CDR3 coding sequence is TGTGCCAGCAGTCCCCCCCAGACAGATACGCAGTATTTT.

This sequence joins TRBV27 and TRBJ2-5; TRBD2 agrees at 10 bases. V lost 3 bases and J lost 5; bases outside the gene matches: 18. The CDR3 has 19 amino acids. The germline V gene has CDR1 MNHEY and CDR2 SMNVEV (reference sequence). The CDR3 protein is CASSFGLEGSGGADETQYF. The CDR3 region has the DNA TGTGCCAGCAGTTTTGGTCTGGAGGGGAGCGGGGGGGCCGACGAGACCCAGTACTTC.

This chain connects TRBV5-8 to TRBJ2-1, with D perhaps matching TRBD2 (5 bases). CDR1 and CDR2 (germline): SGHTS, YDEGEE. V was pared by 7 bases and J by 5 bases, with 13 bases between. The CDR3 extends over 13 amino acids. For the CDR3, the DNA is TGTGCCAGCCATGGGTATAGCGACAATGAGCAGTTCTTC. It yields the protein CASHGYSDNEQFF.

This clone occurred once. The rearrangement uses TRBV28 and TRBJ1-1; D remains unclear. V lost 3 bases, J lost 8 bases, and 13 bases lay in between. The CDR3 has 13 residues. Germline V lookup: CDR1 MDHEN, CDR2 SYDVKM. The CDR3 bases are TGTGCCAGCAGTTTGCATACCGAGCCCGAAGCTTTCTTT. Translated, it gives CASSLHTEPEAFF.

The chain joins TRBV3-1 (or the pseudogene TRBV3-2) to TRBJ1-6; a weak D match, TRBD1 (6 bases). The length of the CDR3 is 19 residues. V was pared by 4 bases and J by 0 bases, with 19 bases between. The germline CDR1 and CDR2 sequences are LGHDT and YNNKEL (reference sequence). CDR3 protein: CASSLYTYTGSSYNSPLHF. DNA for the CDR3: TGTGCCAGCAGCCTTTATACCTATACAGGGAGCTCCTATAATTCACCCCTCCACTTT.

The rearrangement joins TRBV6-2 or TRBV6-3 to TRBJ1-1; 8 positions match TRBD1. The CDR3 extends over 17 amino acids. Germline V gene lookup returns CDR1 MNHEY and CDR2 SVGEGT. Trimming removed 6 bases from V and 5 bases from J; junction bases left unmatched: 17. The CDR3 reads CASSPSYQTGVGTEAFF. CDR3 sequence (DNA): TGTGCCAGCAGCCCTAGCTACCAGACAGGGGTGGGAACTGAAGCTTTCTTT.

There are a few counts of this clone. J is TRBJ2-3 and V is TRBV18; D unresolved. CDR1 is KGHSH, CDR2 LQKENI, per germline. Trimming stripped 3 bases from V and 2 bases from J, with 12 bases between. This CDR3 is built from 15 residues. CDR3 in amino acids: CASSPLSTHTDTQYF. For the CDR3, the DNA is TGTGCCAGCTCACCTCTGAGCACGCACACAGATACGCAGTATTTT.

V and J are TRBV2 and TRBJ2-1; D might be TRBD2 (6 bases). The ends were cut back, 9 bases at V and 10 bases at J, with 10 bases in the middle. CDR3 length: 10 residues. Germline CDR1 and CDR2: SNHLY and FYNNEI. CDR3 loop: CASGRTEQFF. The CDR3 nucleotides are TGTGCCAGTGGGAGGACAGAGCAGTTCTTC.

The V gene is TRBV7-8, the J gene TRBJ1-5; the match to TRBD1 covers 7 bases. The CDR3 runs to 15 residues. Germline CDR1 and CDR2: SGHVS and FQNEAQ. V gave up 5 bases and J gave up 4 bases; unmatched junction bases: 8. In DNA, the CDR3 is TGTGCCAGCAGCAACGCGGGCAGGGGGAATCAGCCCCAGCATTTT. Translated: CASSNAGRGNQPQHF.

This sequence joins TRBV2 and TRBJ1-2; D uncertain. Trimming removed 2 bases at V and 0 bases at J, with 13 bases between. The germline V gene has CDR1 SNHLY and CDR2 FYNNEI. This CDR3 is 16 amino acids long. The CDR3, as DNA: TGTGCCAGCAGTGAATCGGGAACAGCCTCTAACTATGGCTACACCTTC. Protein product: CASSESGTASNYGYTF.

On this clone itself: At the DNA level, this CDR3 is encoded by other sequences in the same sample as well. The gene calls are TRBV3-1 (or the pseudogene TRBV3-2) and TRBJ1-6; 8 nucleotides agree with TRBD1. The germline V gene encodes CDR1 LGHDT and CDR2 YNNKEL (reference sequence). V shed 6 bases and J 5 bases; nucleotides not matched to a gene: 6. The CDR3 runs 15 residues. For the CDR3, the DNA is TGTGCCAGCAGTCTTGGACAGGGAGATAATTCACCCCTCCACTTT. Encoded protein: CASSLGQGDNSPLHF.